A selection of T cell receptor beta chains follows, all from one sample in a study of neurological immune-mediated disorders. TCRdb processed the 5' RACE reads anew with MiXCR; each CDR3 protein has one entry. The sample includes 70,000 to 90,000 distinct CDR3 sequences, 5% to 5.5% of them seen just once. Sample: PBMCs. These receptors all stem from a woman in her 30s with multiple sclerosis. CDR3s include the opening cysteine and the closing phenylalanine or tryptophan. Fields, in order: CDR3 length, J gene, clone size, D gene, V gene, CDR3 protein, CDR3 DNA. The D gene is left open where the match is weak. Some rows mark clone size as missing; the rest say once, few, many or name a class of expanded clone.

CDR3 length: 17
J gene: TRBJ2-7
clone size: few
D gene: NA
V gene: TRBV20-1
CDR3 protein: CSARDLVTSGISGEQYF
CDR3 DNA: TGCAGTGCTAGAGATCTCGTGACTAGTGGGATTTCGGGCGAGCAGTACTTC

CDR3 length: 13
J gene: TRBJ2-5
clone size: NA
D gene: NA
V gene: TRBV6-5
CDR3 protein: CASSYTGRETQYF
CDR3 DNA: TGTGCCAGCAGTTATACAGGGCGGGAGACCCAGTACTTC

CDR3 length: 15
J gene: TRBJ2-5
clone size: few
D gene: TRBD2
V gene: TRBV20-1
CDR3 protein: CSARGTSGPQETQYF
CDR3 DNA: TGCAGTGCTAGAGGGACTAGCGGGCCTCAAGAGACCCAGTACTTC

CDR3 length: 15
J gene: TRBJ2-3
clone size: NA
D gene: TRBD1
V gene: TRBV18
CDR3 protein: CASSRDRGGTDTQYF
CDR3 DNA: TGTGCCAGCTCACGGGACAGGGGAGGGACAGATACGCAGTATTTT

CDR3 length: 13
J gene: TRBJ1-2
clone size: many
D gene: NA
V gene: TRBV10-3
CDR3 protein: CAISETQDGGYTF
CDR3 DNA: TGTGCCATCAGTGAGACACAGGATGGAGGCTACACCTTC

CDR3 length: 15
J gene: TRBJ1-6
clone size: many
D gene: TRBD1
V gene: TRBV5-1
CDR3 protein: CASSWGTDYNSPLHF
CDR3 DNA: TGCGCCAGCAGCTGGGGGACAGACTATAATTCACCCCTCCACTTT

CDR3 length: 13
J gene: TRBJ2-7
clone size: many
D gene: NA
V gene: TRBV27
CDR3 protein: CASSRDAAYEQYF
CDR3 DNA: TGTGCCAGCAGCCGGGACGCAGCCTACGAGCAGTACTTC

CDR3 length: 14
J gene: TRBJ2-3
clone size: NA
D gene: NA
V gene: TRBV12-3/TRBV12-4
CDR3 protein: CASSLSAVTDTQYF
CDR3 DNA: TGTGCCAGCAGTTTATCGGCAGTCACAGATACGCAGTATTTT

CDR3 length: 15
J gene: TRBJ2-1
clone size: few
D gene: TRBD1
V gene: TRBV5-5
CDR3 protein: CASSLLGQGSDEQFF
CDR3 DNA: TGTGCCAGCAGCTTGCTGGGACAGGGAAGCGATGAGCAGTTCTTC

CDR3 length: 16
J gene: TRBJ2-3
clone size: many
D gene: NA
V gene: TRBV18
CDR3 protein: CASSPLELEFTDTQYF
CDR3 DNA: TGTGCCAGCTCACCCCTTGAGCTAGAGTTCACAGATACGCAGTATTTT

CDR3 length: 15
J gene: TRBJ2-4
clone size: NA
D gene: TRBD2
V gene: TRBV10-3
CDR3 protein: CAISVGTSGSNIQYF
CDR3 DNA: TGTGCCATCAGTGTCGGGACTAGCGGGAGTAACATTCAGTACTTC

CDR3 length: 16
J gene: TRBJ2-5
clone size: many
D gene: TRBD2
V gene: TRBV28
CDR3 protein: CASSPDLAGAVRAQYF
CDR3 DNA: TGTGCCAGCAGCCCTGATCTAGCGGGAGCCGTCAGGGCCCAGTACTTC

CDR3 length: 15
J gene: TRBJ1-1
clone size: few
D gene: NA
V gene: TRBV5-1
CDR3 protein: CASSLDDGLTTEAFF
CDR3 DNA: TGCGCCAGCAGCCTGGATGACGGACTAACAACTGAAGCTTTCTTT

CDR3 length: 14
J gene: TRBJ2-5
clone size: few
D gene: TRBD2
V gene: TRBV5-1
CDR3 protein: CASNPQRGTETQYF
CDR3 DNA: TGCGCCAGCAACCCTCAGCGGGGGACAGAGACCCAGTACTTC

CDR3 length: 15
J gene: TRBJ1-5
clone size: many
D gene: NA
V gene: TRBV12-3/TRBV12-4
CDR3 protein: CASRSRGDSNQPQHF
CDR3 DNA: TGTGCCAGCAGGAGTCGGGGGGACAGCAATCAGCCCCAGCATTTT

CDR3 length: 13
J gene: TRBJ2-3
clone size: many
D gene: TRBD2
V gene: TRBV10-3
CDR3 protein: CALASGRVDTQYF
CDR3 DNA: TGTGCCCTGGCTAGCGGGAGGGTCGATACGCAGTATTTT

CDR3 length: 15
J gene: TRBJ2-3
clone size: NA
D gene: TRBD1
V gene: TRBV5-8
CDR3 protein: CASSARDRVADTQYF
CDR3 DNA: TGTGCCAGCAGCGCCCGGGACAGGGTCGCAGATACGCAGTATTTT

CDR3 length: 14
J gene: TRBJ1-1
clone size: many
D gene: NA
V gene: TRBV5-1
CDR3 protein: CASSPEGLDTEAFF
CDR3 DNA: TGCGCCAGCAGCCCGGAAGGGCTTGACACTGAAGCTTTCTTT

CDR3 length: 13
J gene: TRBJ2-1
clone size: many
D gene: TRBD2
V gene: TRBV6-5
CDR3 protein: CATRGGGWNEQFF
CDR3 DNA: TGTGCCACCCGGGGGGGGGGATGGAATGAGCAGTTCTTC

CDR3 length: 13
J gene: TRBJ1-1
clone size: many
D gene: NA
V gene: TRBV15
CDR3 protein: CATSRVGGTEAFF
CDR3 DNA: TGTGCCACCAGCAGAGTGGGGGGAACTGAAGCTTTCTTT

CDR3 length: 16
J gene: TRBJ2-7
clone size: few
D gene: NA
V gene: TRBV19
CDR3 protein: CASSTPSTGGTYEQYF
CDR3 DNA: TGTGCCAGTAGTACCCCAAGTACGGGCGGAACCTACGAGCAGTACTTC

CDR3 length: 13
J gene: TRBJ2-4
clone size: few
D gene: NA
V gene: TRBV18
CDR3 protein: CASSPALQNIQYF
CDR3 DNA: TGTGCCAGCTCCCCGGCTCTCCAAAACATTCAGTACTTC

CDR3 length: 17
J gene: TRBJ2-1
clone size: many
D gene: NA
V gene: TRBV27
CDR3 protein: CASSLEYRAGRGNEQFF
CDR3 DNA: TGTGCCAGCAGTTTAGAGTACAGGGCGGGTCGGGGCAATGAGCAGTTCTTC

CDR3 length: 14
J gene: TRBJ1-4
clone size: many
D gene: TRBD1
V gene: TRBV27
CDR3 protein: CASRATGGSEKLFF
CDR3 DNA: TGTGCCAGCAGGGCGACAGGGGGCAGTGAAAAACTGTTTTTT

CDR3 length: 11
J gene: TRBJ2-5
clone size: many
D gene: NA
V gene: TRBV6-5
CDR3 protein: CASLIGETQYF
CDR3 DNA: TGTGCCAGCCTGATAGGAGAGACCCAGTACTTC

CDR3 length: 11
J gene: TRBJ1-1
clone size: many
D gene: NA
V gene: TRBV12-3/TRBV12-4
CDR3 protein: CASSLRQEAFF
CDR3 DNA: TGTGCCAGCAGTTTAAGGCAAGAAGCTTTCTTT

CDR3 length: 15
J gene: TRBJ1-1
clone size: many
D gene: TRBD1
V gene: TRBV7-6
CDR3 protein: CASSSQTGAFTEAFF
CDR3 DNA: TGTGCCAGCAGCTCCCAGACAGGGGCGTTCACTGAAGCTTTCTTT

CDR3 length: 14
J gene: TRBJ2-5
clone size: many
D gene: NA
V gene: TRBV2
CDR3 protein: CASSVDWGKETQYF
CDR3 DNA: TGTGCCAGCAGCGTGGACTGGGGAAAAGAGACCCAGTACTTC

CDR3 length: 12
J gene: TRBJ1-2
clone size: NA
D gene: NA
V gene: TRBV12-3/TRBV12-4
CDR3 protein: CASRMVDYGYTF
CDR3 DNA: TGTGCCAGCAGGATGGTGGACTATGGCTACACCTTC

CDR3 length: 14
J gene: TRBJ2-1
clone size: NA
D gene: NA
V gene: TRBV2
CDR3 protein: CASSDVNKYNEQFF
CDR3 DNA: TGTGCCAGCAGTGATGTAAATAAGTACAATGAGCAGTTCTTC